Listed below are T cell receptor beta chains from one sample, sequenced in a study of T-cell memory formation after mild COVID-19. MiXCR, run by TCRdb on the 5' RACE reads, gives a single entry per CDR3 protein. The table includes a few hundred thousand distinct CDR3 sequences, around 20% detected once. Material for sequencing was PBMCs or a T cell subset sorted from them (not recorded which). The receptors were gathered from an adult woman who had mild COVID-19 (a few samples of this study predate the infection). Cell type and time point are not known. Both conserved end residues are part of each CDR3. Each record gives: D gene, clone size, J gene, V gene, CDR3 protein, CDR3 DNA. D genes are given only for firm matches. Expanded clones are given a class, and other clones once, few, many or no size at all.

TRBD1 few TRBJ2-1 TRBV6-1 CASSSVQGASNEQFF TGTGCCAGCAGTTCAGTCCAGGGGGCGAGCAATGAGCAGTTCTTC
. few TRBJ1-2 TRBV2 CASSATFPGSYGYTF TGTGCCAGCAGTGCGACATTCCCGGGGAGCTATGGCTACACCTTC
. few TRBJ1-1 TRBV6-5 CASSYPGTGFAFF TGTGCCAGCAGTTACCCGGGCACAGGGTTCGCTTTCTTT
. . TRBJ2-3 TRBV4-1 CASSQEGQGGNTDTQYF TGCGCCAGCAGCCAAGAAGGCCAGGGGGGTAACACAGATACGCAGTATTTT
. . TRBJ1-3 TRBV7-2 CASSRGVTSGNTIYF TGTGCCAGCAGCCGAGGCGTAACCTCTGGAAACACCATATATTTT
. . TRBJ2-2 TRBV3-1 CASSQRPGGELFF TGTGCCAGCAGCCAACGTCCCGGGGGGGAGCTGTTTTTT
TRBD1 . TRBJ1-1 TRBV6-5 CASTWDRLNTEAFF TGTGCCAGCACATGGGACAGACTGAACACTGAAGCTTTCTTT
. few TRBJ1-1 TRBV6-2/TRBV6-3 CASSYASKTGIGGGTEAFF TGTGCCAGCAGTTACGCCAGCAAAACAGGGATTGGGGGCGGCACTGAAGCTTTCTTT
. few TRBJ1-1 TRBV3-1 CASSQKPNTEAFF TGTGCCAGCAGCCAAAAACCGAACACTGAAGCTTTCTTT
TRBD2 . TRBJ2-7 TRBV5-6 CASSLPFGRASYEQYF TGTGCCAGCAGCTTGCCCTTCGGGAGGGCCAGTTACGAGCAGTACTTC